This note documents a single T cell receptor (beta chain) sequence. Only in-frame clones appear in the TCRdb table, and some are missing; sequencing was by immunoSEQ multiplex PCR. The sample shows about 300,000 clones, 85% of them seen only once. These data originate in a study of blood T cell repertoires in COVID-19. Germline loops: CDR1 SEHNR, CDR2 FQNEAQ (reference sequence). This CDR3 spans 12 amino acids. V lost 1 base, J lost 6 bases, and 4 bases lay in between. Cohort 3 donors were reported recovered after two negative PCRs, clearance, or symptom resolution. This receptor was taken from a woman between 45 and 60 years old who had recovered from COVID-19. The V call is TRBV7-9, the J call TRBJ2-1; D uncertain. Sequenced sample: PBMCs or T cells enriched from blood (not recorded which). The CDR3 sequence: CASSLGLNEQFF. The CDR3 nucleotides are TGTGCCAGCAGCTTAGGGCTCAATGAGCAGTTCTTC.